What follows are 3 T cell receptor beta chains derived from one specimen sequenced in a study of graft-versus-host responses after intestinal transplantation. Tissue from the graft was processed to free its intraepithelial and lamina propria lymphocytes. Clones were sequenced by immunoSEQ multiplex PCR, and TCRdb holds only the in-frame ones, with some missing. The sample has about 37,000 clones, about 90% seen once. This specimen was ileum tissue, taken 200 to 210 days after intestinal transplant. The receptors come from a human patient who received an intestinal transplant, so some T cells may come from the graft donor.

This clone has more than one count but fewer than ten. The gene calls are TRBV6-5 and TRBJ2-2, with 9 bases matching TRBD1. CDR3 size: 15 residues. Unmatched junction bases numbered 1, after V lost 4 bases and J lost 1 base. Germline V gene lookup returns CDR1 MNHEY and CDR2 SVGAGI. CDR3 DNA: TGTGCCAGCAGTTTGGGACAGGGGAACACCGGGGAGCTGTTTTTT. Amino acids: CASSLGQGNTGELFF.

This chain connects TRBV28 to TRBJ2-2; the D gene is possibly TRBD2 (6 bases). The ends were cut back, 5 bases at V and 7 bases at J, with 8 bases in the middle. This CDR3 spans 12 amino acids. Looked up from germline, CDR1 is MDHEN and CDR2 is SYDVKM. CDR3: CASSRGIGELFF. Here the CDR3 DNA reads TGTGCCAGCAGTCGGGGGATCGGGGAGCTGTTTTTT.

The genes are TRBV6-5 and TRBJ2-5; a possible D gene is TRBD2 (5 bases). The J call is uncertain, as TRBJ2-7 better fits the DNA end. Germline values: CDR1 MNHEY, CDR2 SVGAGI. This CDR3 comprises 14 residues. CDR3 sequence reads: CASSYKWESYEQYF. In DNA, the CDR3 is TGTGCCAGCAGTTATAAGTGGGAGTCCTACGAGCAGTACTTC.